The present T cell receptor beta chain was sequenced within a study of blood T cell repertoires in COVID-19. The study recruited people aged 18 to 89 years across about two dozen US areas. Some clones are missing from TCRdb's copy, which holds only in-frame ones; the method was immunoSEQ multiplex PCR. The top ten hold 3% to 4% of the sample, which has about 140,000 clones, roughly 81% seen once. The CDR3 has 15 residues. V dropped 2 bases and J dropped 3; count of bases not matched to a gene: 4. CDR1 SGHRS and CDR2 YFSETQ come from the germline V gene. The sequence was collected from a woman in her forties or fifties with acute COVID-19. The rearrangement joins TRBV5-1 to TRBJ2-5; 10 positions match TRBD1. The sequencing input was PBMCs or T cells enriched from blood (not recorded which). The CDR3, as DNA: TGCGCCAGCAGCTTTAGCGGGACAGGGGAAGAGACCCAGTACTTC. This gives the protein CASSFSGTGEETQYF.